Below are 8 T cell receptor beta chains sequenced from a single sample in a study of blood T cell repertoires in COVID-19. Here immunoSEQ multiplex PCR was the method, and the copy in TCRdb shows in-frame clones only, minus some. The sample yields a few hundred thousand clones, about three quarters seen once. Source material: peripheral blood. The origin of the receptors is a woman in her sixties or seventies with acute or convalescent COVID-19.

This chain's CDR3 is CASSPTPPGGEETQYF. In DNA form, the CDR3 reads TGTGCCAGCAGCCCGACGCCCCCCGGGGGGGAAGAGACCCAGTACTTC. This chain connects TRBV7-8 to TRBJ2-5; TRBD2 agrees at 8 bases. Looked up from germline, CDR1 is SGHVS and CDR2 is FQNEAQ. The CDR3 runs 16 residues. V was pared by 5 bases and J by 3 bases, with 11 bases of the junction left unmatched.

The V gene is TRBV11-2, the J gene TRBJ2-7; D perhaps matches TRBD1 (7 bases). Trimming removed 0 bases from V and 6 bases from J, with 27 bases in between. The CDR3 is 19 residues long. Germline V gene lookup returns CDR1 SGHAT and CDR2 FQNNGV. The CDR3 sequence is CASSLDKESRQGEEGEQYV. The DNA of the CDR3 is TGTGCCAGCAGCTTAGATAAAGAGAGCAGACAGGGAGAGGAGGGCGAGCAGTACGTC.

The chain joins TRBV19 to TRBJ2-7, with 7 bases fitting TRBD2. Trimming took 10 bases from V and 2 from J; bases not matched to a gene: 14. Germline V gene lookup returns CDR1 LNHDA and CDR2 SQIVND (reference sequence). This CDR3 spans 15 amino acids. DNA of the CDR3: TGTGCCACTTCGCTCCGGGCCCGGGAGGCCTACGAGCAGTACTTC. This encodes CATSLRAREAYEQYF.

The chain couples TRBV18 to TRBJ2-5; D is perhaps TRBD1 (5 bases). Trimming stripped 3 bases from V and 4 bases from J, with 9 bases between. This CDR3 has 13 amino acids. The germline V gene encodes CDR1 KGHSH and CDR2 LQKENI. CDR3 sequence (DNA): TGTGCCAGCTCACCTCAGGGCGGAGAGACCCAGTACTTC. It codes for CASSPQGGETQYF.

The gene calls are TRBV6-2 or TRBV6-3 and TRBJ1-5, with D uncertain. This CDR3 contains 16 residues. Germline V gives CDR1 MNHEY, CDR2 SVGEGT. The germline V and J ends were trimmed by 5 bases and 0 bases, with 14 bases remaining between them. CDR3 amino acids: CASSPPSRRSNQPQHF. For the CDR3, the DNA is TGTGCCAGCAGTCCCCCATCGAGGCGTAGCAATCAGCCCCAGCATTTT.

The sample holds a few counts of this clone. CDR3 amino acids: CASSVNGGGTETQYF. CDR3 bases: TGTGCCAGCAGTGTGAACGGGGGGGGTACGGAGACCCAGTACTTC. The gene calls are TRBV2 and TRBJ2-5; 8 nucleotides align to TRBD2. Germline values: CDR1 SNHLY, CDR2 FYNNEI. This CDR3 has 15 residues. The V gene end was trimmed by 4 bases and the J gene end by 5 bases; junction bases not matched to a gene: 9.

V and J are TRBV3-1 (or the pseudogene TRBV3-2) and TRBJ1-6; D gene uncertain. CDR1 is LGHDT, CDR2 YNNKEL, per germline (reference sequence). The CDR3 length is 14 residues. The V and J ends lost 3 bases and 3 bases respectively, with 6 bases between them. The CDR3 DNA reads as TGTGCCAGCAGCCAGCAGCGCTATAATTCACCCCTCCACTTT. Protein product: CASSQQRYNSPLHF.

The chain couples TRBV7-8 to TRBJ2-5; D might be TRBD2 (7 bases). The CDR3 length is 16 residues. V dropped 0 bases and J dropped 5 bases, with 16 bases sitting between them. Germline assignment: CDR1 SGHVS and CDR2 FQNEAQ. CDR3 in DNA: TGTGCCAGCAGCTTAGCGGACCGGCGGGGGCAGGAGACCCAGTACTTC. Residues: CASSLADRRGQETQYF.